This T cell receptor beta chain was identified during a study of shared clonotypes between healthy human individuals. Study observations and caveats: Lower generation probabilities were found for non-shared clonotypes than for those shared by all four donors.

Here immunoSEQ multiplex PCR was the method, and the copy in TCRdb shows in-frame clones only, minus some. This sample has about 2.3 million clones, with 85% to 95% found just once. Remarks on this clone: Its antigen is unidentified.

J was trimmed by 6 bases and V by 5 bases; bases with no gene match: 8. The CDR3 extends over 14 amino acids. CDR1 MDHEN and CDR2 SYDVKM come from the germline V gene. The TCR comes from a man aged 18 to 30 in good health. Some clones in this sample may be carry-over from other donors' samples. The sequenced sample consisted of naive CD4+ T cells from PBMCs. Sample subset: CD45RA+ positively selected. The V call is TRBV28, the J call TRBJ2-7; 9 nucleotides line up with TRBD2. The DNA for the CDR3 is TGTGCCAGCAGTCCTCTAGCGGGACATGGCGAGCAGTACTTC. Translated: CASSPLAGHGEQYF.